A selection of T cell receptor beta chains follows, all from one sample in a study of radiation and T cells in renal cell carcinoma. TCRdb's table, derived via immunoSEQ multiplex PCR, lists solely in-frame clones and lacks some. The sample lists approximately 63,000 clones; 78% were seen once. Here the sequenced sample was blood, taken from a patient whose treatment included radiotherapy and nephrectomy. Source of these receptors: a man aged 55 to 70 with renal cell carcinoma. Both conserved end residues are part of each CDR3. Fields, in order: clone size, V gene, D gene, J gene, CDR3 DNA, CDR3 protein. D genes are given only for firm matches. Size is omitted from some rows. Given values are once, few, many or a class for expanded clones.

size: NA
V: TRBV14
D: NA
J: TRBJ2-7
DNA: TGTGCCAGCAGCCAAGCCCTCAGGGCGTGGGAGCAGTACTTC
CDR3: CASSQALRAWEQYF

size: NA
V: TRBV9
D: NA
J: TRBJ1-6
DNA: TGTGCCAGCAGCGTGGAGGACAAGACACCCCTCCACTTT
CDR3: CASSVEDKTPLHF

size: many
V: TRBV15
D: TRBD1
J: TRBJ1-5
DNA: TGTGCCACCAGCAGGGACAGGGGGAAGAATCAGCCCCAGCATTTT
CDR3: CATSRDRGKNQPQHF

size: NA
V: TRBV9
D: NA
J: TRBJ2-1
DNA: TGTGCCAGCAGCTCGTCGGACTGGAGGGATACAAATGAGCAGTTCTTC
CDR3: CASSSSDWRDTNEQFF

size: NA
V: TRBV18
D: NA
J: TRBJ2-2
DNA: TGTGCCAGCTCACGAGGGGGAAACACCGGGGAGCTGTTTTTT
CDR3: CASSRGGNTGELFF

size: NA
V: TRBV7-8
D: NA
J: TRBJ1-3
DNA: TGTGCCAGCAGCGGACGGCTGAGCTCTGGAAACACCATATATTTT
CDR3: CASSGRLSSGNTIYF

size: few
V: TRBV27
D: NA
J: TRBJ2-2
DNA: TGTGCCAGCAGTTTTAACACCGGGGAGCTGTTTTTT
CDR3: CASSFNTGELFF

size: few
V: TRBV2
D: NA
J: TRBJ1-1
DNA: TGTGCCAGCAGTGACCCCGCCCCGGGCAACACTGAAGCTTTCTTT
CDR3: CASSDPAPGNTEAFF

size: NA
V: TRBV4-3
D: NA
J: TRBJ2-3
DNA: TGCGCCAGCAGCCAAGATCGCAACAGCCCTAGCACAGATACGCAGTATTTT
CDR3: CASSQDRNSPSTDTQYF

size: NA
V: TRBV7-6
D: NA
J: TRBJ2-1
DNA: TGTGCCAGCAGCTTAGGTTACGGGGAGGAGCAGTTCTTC
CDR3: CASSLGYGEEQFF

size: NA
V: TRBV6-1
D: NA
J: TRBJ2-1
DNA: TGTGCCAGCAGTGAAGCGCGTCGGGACGGCTCCTACAATGAGCAGTTCTTC
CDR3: CASSEARRDGSYNEQFF

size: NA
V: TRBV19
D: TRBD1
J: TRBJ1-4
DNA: TGTGCCAGTAGTCCCACAGGGGGCTTTGGTGAAAAACTGTTTTTT
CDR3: CASSPTGGFGEKLFF

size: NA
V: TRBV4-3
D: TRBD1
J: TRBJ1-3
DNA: TGCGCCAGCAGCCAAGGGACAGGGAAGGGAAACACCATATATTTT
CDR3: CASSQGTGKGNTIYF

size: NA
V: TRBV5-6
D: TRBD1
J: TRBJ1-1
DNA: TGTGCCAGCAGCTTTGACAGGGTCGGAATCTTTAAGAACACTGAAGCTTTCTTT
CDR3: CASSFDRVGIFKNTEAFF